Shown below are 7 T cell receptor beta chains from a single sample sequenced in a study of tumor and adjacent non-tumor tissue in lung cancer. No cell sorting was done before RNA was extracted from the tissue. The library came from three nested PCR rounds adapted from ARM-PCR protocols. Via MiXCR, TCRdb re-called the multiplex PCR reads, giving one row per CDR3 protein. The sample includes 68,000 or so distinct CDR3 sequences, about three fifths of them seen just once. Input material: lung tumor tissue. Receptor source: a man aged 45 to 65 with non-small cell lung cancer.

The chain joins TRBV7-8 to TRBJ1-5; no clear D gene. Germline V CDR1 and CDR2: SGHVS, FQNEAQ. The CDR3 totals 12 residues. With 5 bases removed from V and 7 bases from J, the gap between germline ends came to 9 bases. The CDR3 DNA sequence: TGTGCCAGCAGCCCCCTTGGGCAGCCCCAGCATTTT. It yields the protein CASSPLGQPQHF.

Regarding this clonotype: This may stem from a read error, because a much larger clone lies one nucleotide away. This rearrangement joins TRBV12-5 to TRBJ2-5; no clear D gene. This CDR3 contains 12 residues. The germline V gene has CDR1 LGHNT and CDR2 FRNRAP. As DNA, the CDR3 is TGTGCTATTGGTCGTCATGGGGAGACCCAGTACTTC. It codes for CAIGRHGETQYF.

The chain employs TRBV11-2 and TRBJ2-1; 7 nucleotides agree with TRBD2. CDR1 and CDR2 from the germline V gene are SGHAT and FQNNGV. The V and J ends lost 0 bases and 6 bases, in that order; junction bases with no gene match: 5. The CDR3 runs 15 residues. The CDR3 loop is CASSLDGLVSNEQFF. The CDR3 DNA follows: TGTGCCAGCAGCTTAGATGGACTAGTGAGCAATGAGCAGTTCTTC.

About this clonotype: This may arise from a read error, as a much more abundant clone is one base away. The rearrangement uses TRBV5-4 and TRBJ1-2; TRBD1 matches at 8 bases. Germline values: CDR1 SGHNT, CDR2 YYREEE (reference sequence). The CDR3 loop spans 14 amino acids. DNA for the CDR3: TGTGCCAGCAGCTCTCGGACAGGGTTGGATGGCTGCACCTTC. Translating gives CASSSRTGLDGCTF.

A remark on this clonotype: The junction does not match germline at one end; this may be a read error. The genes are TRBV14 and TRBJ1-1; D perhaps matches TRBD1 (5 bases). The length of the CDR3 is 13 residues. The germline CDR1 and CDR2 sequences are SGHDN and FVKESK. The CDR3 DNA reads as TGTACCAGCAGCCAAGAGTGGGACCAAAGGAATTTCTTT. It encodes CTSSQEWDQRNFF.

On this clonotype: A read error may explain this, as a much larger clone is one base away. This sequence joins TRBV29-1 and TRBJ1-2; 8 bases line up with TRBD1. The CDR3 contains 13 residues. The germline V gene has CDR1 SQVTM and CDR2 ANQGSEA. With 6 bases clipped from V and 0 bases from J, the junction kept 3 bases outside the gene matches. This CDR3 reads CSVYRGTNYGYTF. The CDR3 DNA reads as TGCAGCGTGTACAGGGGGACTAACTATGGCTACACCTTC.

Many counts were recorded for this clonotype. The CDR3 bases are TGCAGCGTTTCCCAGAACACTGAAGCTTTCTTT. Protein sequence: CSVSQNTEAFF. The gene calls are TRBV29-1 and TRBJ1-1; D unresolved. CDR1 and CDR2 (germline): SQVTM, ANQGSEA. V was clipped by 5 bases and J by 1 base, with 5 bases between them. The CDR3 totals 11 residues.